These 32 T cell receptor beta chains originate from one sample sequenced in a study of monozygotic twins with inflammatory bowel disease (dated by TCRdb to 2018 to 2020). Receptors were amplified or captured by 5' RACE. Sequenced using an Illumina HiSeq 2500. The reads, reprocessed by TCRdb, yield one row per CDR3 protein sequence and no DNA. This specimen's table enumerates a few hundred thousand distinct CDR3 sequences. The ten largest account for roughly 2.5% of the sample. The sequenced sample was blood. The receptors shown here come from a human donor with ulcerative colitis or Crohn's disease, or a healthy co-twin of an affected twin (not recorded which).

CDR3 protein: CASSPASGDRGYTF. This chain joins TRBV4-1 and TRBJ1-2. CDR1 MGHRA and CDR2 YSYEKL come from the germline V gene. This CDR3 region has 14 residues.

The CDR3 here is CASSYYRTSGGYEQYF. The chain has TRBV6-5 and TRBJ2-7; the D call from TCRdb, TRBD2, cannot be confirmed without DNA. Per the germline V gene, CDR1 is MNHEY and CDR2 is SVGAGI. The CDR3 loop spans 16 amino acids.

The chain uses TRBV6-5 and TRBJ1-4. Germline-derived CDR1 and CDR2 are MNHEY and SVGAGI. The CDR3 has 13 amino acids. CDR3 sequence: CASSYKLTEKLFF.

This chain connects TRBV20-1 to TRBJ2-1; TCRdb outputs TRBD2, but without DNA this stays unchecked. CDR1 and CDR2 (germline): DFQATT, SNEGSKA (reference sequence). The CDR3 has 15 residues. CDR3 in amino acids: CSATGTASSYNEQFF.

J is TRBJ2-7 and V is TRBV4-1; the TRBD2 assignment by TCRdb is unverifiable without DNA. The CDR3 sequence is 15 residues long. Germline values: CDR1 MGHRA, CDR2 YSYEKL. The CDR3 is CASSQAGLAAYEQYF.

The chain links TRBV5-1 to TRBJ2-2. The germline V gene encodes CDR1 SGHRS and CDR2 YFSETQ. The CDR3 has 16 residues. This CDR3 reads CASSLFTALNTGELFF.

The V call is TRBV30, the J call TRBJ1-2. The CDR3 is 12 residues long. CDR1 is GTSNPN, CDR2 SVGIG, per germline (reference sequence). This chain's CDR3 is CAWRASFYGYTF. Looking up the rest from reference TRBV30 and TRBJ1-2 gives the full variable domain: SQTIHQWPATLVQPVGSPLSLECTVEGTSNPNLYWYRQAAGRGLQLLFYSVGIGQISSEVPQNLSASRPQDRQFILSSKKLLLSDSGFYLCAWRASFYGYTFGSGTRLTVV.

CDR3 sequence reads: CASSWGLNEQFF. V usage is TRBV12-3 or TRBV12-4 and J usage is TRBJ2-1; the D call from TCRdb, TRBD2, cannot be confirmed without DNA. The CDR3 is 12 amino acids.

The V call is TRBV2, the J call TRBJ2-3; the D gene TCRdb calls, TRBD2, cannot be checked with no DNA. Germline CDR1 reads SNHLY; CDR2 reads FYNNEI. This CDR3 is built from 17 residues. CDR3 loop: CASRAGTSGSFTDTQYF.

The rearrangement joins TRBV30 to TRBJ2-1; TCRdb outputs TRBD2, but without DNA this stays unchecked. This CDR3 region has 13 residues. Per the germline V gene, CDR1 is GTSNPN and CDR2 is SVGIG (reference sequence). CDR3 in amino acids: CALTSGIVHEQFF. Full variable domain (missing parts from reference TRBV30 and TRBJ2-1): SQTIHQWPATLVQPVGSPLSLECTVEGTSNPNLYWYRQAAGRGLQLLFYSVGIGQISSEVPQNLSASRPQDRQFILSSKKLLLSDSGFYLCALTSGIVHEQFFGPGTRLTVL.

The rearrangement joins TRBV7-3 to TRBJ2-1; the D call of TRBD1 rests on TCRdb alone, since no DNA is present to check it. Germline CDR1 SGHTA, CDR2 FQGTGA. This CDR3 spans 16 amino acids. CDR3 sequence reads: CASGIGHRGGYNEQFF.

The chain couples TRBV5-1 to TRBJ1-1; the TCRdb call, TRBD1, lacks DNA for checking. The germline gives CDR1 SGHRS, CDR2 YFSETQ. The CDR3 covers 13 residues. The chain's CDR3 is CASSSGVGTEAFF. Together with reference TRBV5-1 and TRBJ1-1, the CDR3 gives the full variable domain: KAGVTQTPRYLIKTRGQQVTLSCSPISGHRSVSWYQQTPGQGLQFLFEYFSETQRNKGNFPGRFSGRQFSNSRSEMNVSTLELGDSALYLCASSSGVGTEAFFGQGTRLTVV.

The chain has TRBV5-5 and TRBJ2-3; TCRdb outputs TRBD2, but without DNA this stays unchecked. The germline gives CDR1 SGHKS, CDR2 YYEKEE (reference sequence). The CDR3 has 13 residues. The CDR3 spells CASSLQAGNTQYF.

V and J are TRBV12-3 or TRBV12-4 and TRBJ1-5; TCRdb indicates TRBD1, and absent DNA this call remains unverified. CDR3 size: 13 residues. CDR3 residues: CASSPPGDQPQHF.

The chain uses TRBV18 and TRBJ1-6; the D call of TRBD1 rests on TCRdb alone, since no DNA is present to check it. CDR3 length equals 12 residues. Germline V CDR1 and CDR2: KGHSH, LQKENI. The CDR3 sequence is CASSPGQSIFHF.

The J gene is TRBJ2-2, the V gene TRBV24-1; the TCRdb call, TRBD1, lacks DNA for checking. The CDR3 has 16 residues. Germline V gene data show CDR1 as KGHDR and CDR2 as SFDVKD. The CDR3 loop is CATSDNRGRIPGELFF.

Here the CDR3 reads CASSFGLAERETQYF. The chain recombines TRBV5-6 with TRBJ2-5; with no DNA, the TCRdb D assignment of TRBD2 cannot be verified. Per the germline V gene, CDR1 is SGHDT and CDR2 is YYEEEE. This CDR3 is 15 amino acids long.

The rearrangement uses TRBV7-6 and TRBJ1-4; the D call from TCRdb, TRBD1, cannot be confirmed without DNA. The length of the CDR3 is 15 residues. The germline V gene has CDR1 SGHVS and CDR2 FNYEAQ. Here the CDR3 reads CASSLARGVNEKLFF.

The chain carries TRBV2 and TRBJ1-2. CDR1 and CDR2 (germline): SNHLY, FYNNEI. This CDR3 region has 12 residues. This CDR3 reads CASSEAYLGYTF.

V usage is TRBV6-2 or TRBV6-3 and J usage is TRBJ1-1; TCRdb picks TRBD1, but there is no DNA to check that call. Looked up from germline, CDR1 is MNHEY and CDR2 is SVGEGT. The CDR3 contains 15 residues. The CDR3 reads CASNRDSVQGTEAFF.

J is TRBJ2-3 and V is TRBV7-6; TCRdb outputs TRBD2, but without DNA this stays unchecked. The CDR3 consists of 17 residues. CDR1 is SGHVS, CDR2 FNYEAQ, per germline. CDR3 loop: CASSLGRLAGGADTQYF. The full variable domain, in which reference TRBV7-6 and TRBJ2-3 provide the parts outside the CDR3, is GAGVSQSPRYKVTKRGQDVALRCDPISGHVSLYWYRQALGQGPEFLTYFNYEAQQDKSGLPNDRFSAERPEGSISTLTIQRTEQRDSAMYRCASSLGRLAGGADTQYFGPGTRLTVL.

The J gene is TRBJ2-7, the V gene TRBV20-1; TCRdb outputs TRBD1, but without DNA this stays unchecked. Germline-derived CDR1 and CDR2 are DFQATT and SNEGSKA (reference sequence). The CDR3 runs to 13 residues. CDR3 protein: CSATRQIRGEQYF.

The V call is TRBV5-5, the J call TRBJ2-4. This CDR3 is 13 amino acids long. The germline V gene encodes CDR1 SGHKS and CDR2 YYEKEE (reference sequence). This chain's CDR3 is CASSTGGENIQYF.

The chain links TRBV3-1 to TRBJ1-6; TCRdb indicates TRBD1, and absent DNA this call remains unverified. There are 14 residues in the CDR3. CDR1 and CDR2 (germline): LGHDT, YNNKEL (reference sequence). This chain's CDR3 is CASRAGQGNSPLHF.

This chain links TRBV5-4 with TRBJ2-7; the D call of TRBD1 rests on TCRdb alone, since no DNA is present to check it. Germline-derived CDR1 and CDR2 are SGHNT and YYREEE (reference sequence). This CDR3 comprises 15 residues. CDR3 loop: CASSFRTAHAYEQYF.

The chain combines TRBV28 with TRBJ1-5; TCRdb reports TRBD1, a call that lacks DNA to check it against. CDR1 MDHEN and CDR2 SYDVKM come from the germline V gene. The CDR3 covers 18 residues. The CDR3 protein is CASSLPGGAGAGNQPQHF. The full variable domain, with the rest looked up from reference TRBV28 and TRBJ1-5, is DVKVTQSSRYLVKRTGEKVFLECVQDMDHENMFWYRQDPGLGLRLIYFSYDVKMKEKGDIPEGYSVSREKKERFSLILESASTNQTSMYLCASSLPGGAGAGNQPQHFGDGTRLSIL.

The chain uses TRBV19 and TRBJ2-7. The CDR3 sequence is 14 residues long. Germline-derived CDR1 and CDR2 are LNHDA and SQIVND (reference sequence). The CDR3: CASSIETSAYEQYF.

This chain connects TRBV5-1 to TRBJ2-1; without DNA, the TCRdb call of TRBD1 cannot be checked. Germline V CDR1 and CDR2: SGHRS, YFSETQ. The CDR3 runs to 17 residues. The CDR3 sequence: CASSRTGIQNFYNEQFF.

The chain couples TRBV10-1 to TRBJ2-7; the D call of TRBD2 rests on TCRdb alone, since no DNA is present to check it. The length of the CDR3 is 14 residues. The germline CDR1 and CDR2 sequences are WNHNN and SYGVQD (reference sequence). CDR3 sequence: CASSEGTVAHEQYF.

The CDR3 spells CASSKTSGPKDTQYF. This rearrangement joins TRBV13 to TRBJ2-3; TCRdb names TRBD2, which stays unverified in the absence of DNA. The CDR3 length is 15 residues. Germline V lookup: CDR1 PRHDT, CDR2 FYEKMQ (reference sequence).

This chain connects TRBV5-1 to TRBJ2-2; checking the TCRdb D call of TRBD2 is not possible without DNA. The CDR3 extends over 17 amino acids. Germline CDR1 is SGHRS and CDR2 is YFSETQ. This CDR3 is CASSSGTSGFNTGELFF.

V usage is TRBV15 and J usage is TRBJ2-2. CDR1 LNHNV and CDR2 YYDKDF come from the germline V gene (reference sequence). CDR3 length: 13 amino acids. The CDR3 sequence is CATSPKRTGELFF.